This TCR beta chain was found in a study of OX40 agonist ivuxolimab in advanced cancers. With respect to the entire study: Ivuxolimab, which targeted the costimulatory receptor OX40 (CD134), was an agonistic, fully human IgG2 monoclonal antibody. Partial responses occurred in three dose-escalation patients: two with cutaneous melanoma and one with hepatocellular carcinoma. In the dose-escalation cohort, 65% to 85% of patients were male, and the mean age was approximately 60 years with a range of roughly 23 to 79. The point of sequencing TCRbeta in the periphery was to test whether ivuxolimab changed TCR sequence diversity and drove clonal T-cell expansion. Patients were allowed to have had prior anti-PD-1, anti-PD-L1 or anti-CTLA-4 therapy, and 30% to 50% of the dose-escalation patients had previously received checkpoint inhibitors. Intravenous ivuxolimab was administered to patients every 2 weeks at six dose levels: 0.01, 0.1, 0.3, 1.5, 3 and 10 mg/kg. Of the approximately 50 patients in dose escalation, about 20 had hepatocellular carcinoma, about 15 had melanoma, 9 had renal cell carcinoma and 9 had head and neck cancer. The monotherapy dose-escalation portion (N of about 57 patients) of the phase I ivuxolimab trial is reported in the paper.

Findings and caveats that apply to the study as a whole: The antigen specificity of the peripheral T cells that underwent clonal expansion was not determined. After ivuxolimab, CD8+ T cells had more expanded clones than CD4+ T cells on average. At doses of 0.1 to 3.0 mg/kg, clonal expansion of both CD4+ and CD8+ T cells in blood was seen between baseline and week 6. In partial responders in the 0.1-3.0 mg/kg groups, normalized peripheral clonal expansion was found to be among the lowest, especially among CD8+ T cells. Low levels of normalized T-cell clonal expansion were also seen in some nonresponding patients.

To note about this clone: The antigen it binds to is not known. No much larger clone is present one base from it, and per-base qualities are unavailable.

From the germline V gene, CDR1 is SGHDN and CDR2 is FVKESK. The CDR3, cysteine through phenylalanine, is 16 amino acids long. Of the read, only the CDR3 DNA is kept; its 48 bases are in frame from base 1. Here V drops 2 bases and J drops 5 bases, and the junction holds 8 bases not matched to any gene. The trial excluded patients who had a history of autoimmune disease or who were on systemic immunosuppression. Peripheral blood for TCR sequencing was collected from all dose cohorts at baseline, on cycle 4 day 1, and on cycle 7 day 1. The samples were taken from a phase I, first-in-human, multicenter, open-label dose-escalation trial of ivuxolimab. The trial enrolled adults with locally advanced or metastatic head and neck squamous cell, hepatocellular, melanoma or renal cell carcinoma. CD4+ and CD8+ T cells were sorted separately from peripheral blood before TCR sequencing. Genomic DNA was extracted from sorted cells for sequencing of the TCRbeta CDR3 region. TCRbeta CDR3 regions were sequenced using the immunoSEQ Assay. In its TCRdb copy, this immuneACCESS table keeps in-frame sequences only and misses some clones. Where compared with another copy, unresolved V genes explain less than half of these, and the others have no known cause. A total of tens of thousands of clones appear in this sample, around 79% of them only once. The top ten clonotypes cover roughly 17% of the sample.

This clonotype originated in an adult with an advanced solid tumor such as melanoma, head and neck, liver or kidney cancer. The rearrangement combines TRBV14 with TRBJ1-1; 10 junctional bases match TRBD1. This material consisted of CD4+ or CD8+ T cells sorted from blood, taken in a trial of the OX40 agonist ivuxolimab. The CDR3 protein: CASSQRQGAGGTEAFF. The DNA sequence is given as TGTGCCAGCAGCCAAAGACAGGGGGCCGGGGGGACTGAAGCTTTCTTT.